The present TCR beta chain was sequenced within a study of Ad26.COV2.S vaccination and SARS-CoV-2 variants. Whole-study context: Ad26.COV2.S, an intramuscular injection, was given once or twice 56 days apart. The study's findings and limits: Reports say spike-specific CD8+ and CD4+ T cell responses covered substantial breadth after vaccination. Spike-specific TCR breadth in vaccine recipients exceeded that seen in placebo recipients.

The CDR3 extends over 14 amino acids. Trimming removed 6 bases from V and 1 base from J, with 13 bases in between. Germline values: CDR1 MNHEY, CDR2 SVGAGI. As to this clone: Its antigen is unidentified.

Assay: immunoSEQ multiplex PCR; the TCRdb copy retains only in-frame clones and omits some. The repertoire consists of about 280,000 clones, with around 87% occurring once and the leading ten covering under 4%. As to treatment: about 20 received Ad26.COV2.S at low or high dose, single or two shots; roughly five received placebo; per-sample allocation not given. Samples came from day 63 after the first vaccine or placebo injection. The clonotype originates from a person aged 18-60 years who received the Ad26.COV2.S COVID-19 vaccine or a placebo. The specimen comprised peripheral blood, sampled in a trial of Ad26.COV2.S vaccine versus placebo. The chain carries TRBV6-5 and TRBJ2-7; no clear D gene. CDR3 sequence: CASRRKTSSYEQYF. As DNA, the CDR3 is TGTGCCAGCAGGCGGAAGACATCGTCCTACGAGCAGTACTTC.